The rows below give T cell receptor beta chains drawn from one sample of a study of human T cells and chemical hapten exposure. TCRdb re-analysed the RACE reads in MiXCR, keeping a single row per CDR3 protein. The sample carries under 400,000 distinct CDR3 sequences, about 5.1% recorded once. Sequenced here: whole blood, sampled in connection with sensitization to the hapten diphenylcyclopropenone (DPC). Receptor source: a woman aged 45-65 years with alopecia areata. Some clones in this sample may be carry-over from other donors' samples. Both conserved end residues are part of each CDR3. D genes are given only for firm matches.

j_call d_call v_call cdr3_aa
TRBJ2-1 TRBD1 TRBV5-1 CASSFDPDRGSYNEQFF
TRBJ1-5 - TRBV3-1 CASSRSTWGANQPQHF
TRBJ2-3 - TRBV3-1 CASRVLGTDTQYF
TRBJ2-1 - TRBV20-1 CSAEGTHNEQFF
TRBJ1-5 - TRBV28 CASSFMGFQPQHF
TRBJ2-1 - TRBV7-2 CASSLSPSLGQFF
TRBJ1-3 TRBD1 TRBV4-1 CASSQVTGSSGNTIYF
TRBJ1-2 - TRBV29-1 CSVDPAPNYGYTF
TRBJ1-2 - TRBV20-1 CSAIQEGYGYTF
TRBJ1-6 - TRBV20-1 CSARDGRDRVGSPLHF
TRBJ1-2 - TRBV27 CASSLEGPDGRRRGYTF
TRBJ2-1 - TRBV4-2 CASSQEDFNEQFF
TRBJ2-5 TRBD2 TRBV5-1 CASSSQASGRYQETQYF
TRBJ2-1 TRBD1 TRBV27 CASSLLRTGGTYNEQFF
TRBJ2-4 - TRBV6-2/TRBV6-3 CASRKSLGSKNIQYF
TRBJ1-1 - TRBV2 CASRGIVGATEAFF